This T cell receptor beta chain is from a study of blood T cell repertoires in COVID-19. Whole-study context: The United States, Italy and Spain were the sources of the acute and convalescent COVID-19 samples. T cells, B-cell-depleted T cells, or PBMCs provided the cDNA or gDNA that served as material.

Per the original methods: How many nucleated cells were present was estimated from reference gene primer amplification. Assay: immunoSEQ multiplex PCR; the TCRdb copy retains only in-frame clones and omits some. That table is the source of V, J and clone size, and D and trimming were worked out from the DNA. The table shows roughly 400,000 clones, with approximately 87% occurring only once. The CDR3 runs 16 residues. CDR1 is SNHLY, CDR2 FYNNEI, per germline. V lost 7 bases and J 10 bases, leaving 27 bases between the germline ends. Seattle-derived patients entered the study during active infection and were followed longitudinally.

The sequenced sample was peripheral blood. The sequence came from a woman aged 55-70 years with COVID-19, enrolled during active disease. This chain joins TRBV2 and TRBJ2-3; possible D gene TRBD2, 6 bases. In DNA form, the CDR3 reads TGTGCCAGCACTCCGTCCGGGACTCCCGAGGGGCATGCGCAGTATTTT. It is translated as CASTPSGTPEGHAQYF.